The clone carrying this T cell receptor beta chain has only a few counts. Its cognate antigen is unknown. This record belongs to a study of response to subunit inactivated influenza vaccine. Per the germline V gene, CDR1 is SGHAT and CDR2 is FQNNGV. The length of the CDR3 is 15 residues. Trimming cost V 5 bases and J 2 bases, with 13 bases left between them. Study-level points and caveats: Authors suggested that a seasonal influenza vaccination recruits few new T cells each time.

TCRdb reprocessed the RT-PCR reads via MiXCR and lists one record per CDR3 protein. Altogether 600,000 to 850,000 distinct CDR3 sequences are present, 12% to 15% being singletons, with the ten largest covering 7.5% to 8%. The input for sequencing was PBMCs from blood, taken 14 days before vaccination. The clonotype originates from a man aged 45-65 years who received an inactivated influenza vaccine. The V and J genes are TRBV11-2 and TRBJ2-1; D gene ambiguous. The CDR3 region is CASSPTPNAYNEQFF. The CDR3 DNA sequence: TGTGCCAGCAGCCCCACACCAAACGCCTACAATGAGCAGTTCTTC.